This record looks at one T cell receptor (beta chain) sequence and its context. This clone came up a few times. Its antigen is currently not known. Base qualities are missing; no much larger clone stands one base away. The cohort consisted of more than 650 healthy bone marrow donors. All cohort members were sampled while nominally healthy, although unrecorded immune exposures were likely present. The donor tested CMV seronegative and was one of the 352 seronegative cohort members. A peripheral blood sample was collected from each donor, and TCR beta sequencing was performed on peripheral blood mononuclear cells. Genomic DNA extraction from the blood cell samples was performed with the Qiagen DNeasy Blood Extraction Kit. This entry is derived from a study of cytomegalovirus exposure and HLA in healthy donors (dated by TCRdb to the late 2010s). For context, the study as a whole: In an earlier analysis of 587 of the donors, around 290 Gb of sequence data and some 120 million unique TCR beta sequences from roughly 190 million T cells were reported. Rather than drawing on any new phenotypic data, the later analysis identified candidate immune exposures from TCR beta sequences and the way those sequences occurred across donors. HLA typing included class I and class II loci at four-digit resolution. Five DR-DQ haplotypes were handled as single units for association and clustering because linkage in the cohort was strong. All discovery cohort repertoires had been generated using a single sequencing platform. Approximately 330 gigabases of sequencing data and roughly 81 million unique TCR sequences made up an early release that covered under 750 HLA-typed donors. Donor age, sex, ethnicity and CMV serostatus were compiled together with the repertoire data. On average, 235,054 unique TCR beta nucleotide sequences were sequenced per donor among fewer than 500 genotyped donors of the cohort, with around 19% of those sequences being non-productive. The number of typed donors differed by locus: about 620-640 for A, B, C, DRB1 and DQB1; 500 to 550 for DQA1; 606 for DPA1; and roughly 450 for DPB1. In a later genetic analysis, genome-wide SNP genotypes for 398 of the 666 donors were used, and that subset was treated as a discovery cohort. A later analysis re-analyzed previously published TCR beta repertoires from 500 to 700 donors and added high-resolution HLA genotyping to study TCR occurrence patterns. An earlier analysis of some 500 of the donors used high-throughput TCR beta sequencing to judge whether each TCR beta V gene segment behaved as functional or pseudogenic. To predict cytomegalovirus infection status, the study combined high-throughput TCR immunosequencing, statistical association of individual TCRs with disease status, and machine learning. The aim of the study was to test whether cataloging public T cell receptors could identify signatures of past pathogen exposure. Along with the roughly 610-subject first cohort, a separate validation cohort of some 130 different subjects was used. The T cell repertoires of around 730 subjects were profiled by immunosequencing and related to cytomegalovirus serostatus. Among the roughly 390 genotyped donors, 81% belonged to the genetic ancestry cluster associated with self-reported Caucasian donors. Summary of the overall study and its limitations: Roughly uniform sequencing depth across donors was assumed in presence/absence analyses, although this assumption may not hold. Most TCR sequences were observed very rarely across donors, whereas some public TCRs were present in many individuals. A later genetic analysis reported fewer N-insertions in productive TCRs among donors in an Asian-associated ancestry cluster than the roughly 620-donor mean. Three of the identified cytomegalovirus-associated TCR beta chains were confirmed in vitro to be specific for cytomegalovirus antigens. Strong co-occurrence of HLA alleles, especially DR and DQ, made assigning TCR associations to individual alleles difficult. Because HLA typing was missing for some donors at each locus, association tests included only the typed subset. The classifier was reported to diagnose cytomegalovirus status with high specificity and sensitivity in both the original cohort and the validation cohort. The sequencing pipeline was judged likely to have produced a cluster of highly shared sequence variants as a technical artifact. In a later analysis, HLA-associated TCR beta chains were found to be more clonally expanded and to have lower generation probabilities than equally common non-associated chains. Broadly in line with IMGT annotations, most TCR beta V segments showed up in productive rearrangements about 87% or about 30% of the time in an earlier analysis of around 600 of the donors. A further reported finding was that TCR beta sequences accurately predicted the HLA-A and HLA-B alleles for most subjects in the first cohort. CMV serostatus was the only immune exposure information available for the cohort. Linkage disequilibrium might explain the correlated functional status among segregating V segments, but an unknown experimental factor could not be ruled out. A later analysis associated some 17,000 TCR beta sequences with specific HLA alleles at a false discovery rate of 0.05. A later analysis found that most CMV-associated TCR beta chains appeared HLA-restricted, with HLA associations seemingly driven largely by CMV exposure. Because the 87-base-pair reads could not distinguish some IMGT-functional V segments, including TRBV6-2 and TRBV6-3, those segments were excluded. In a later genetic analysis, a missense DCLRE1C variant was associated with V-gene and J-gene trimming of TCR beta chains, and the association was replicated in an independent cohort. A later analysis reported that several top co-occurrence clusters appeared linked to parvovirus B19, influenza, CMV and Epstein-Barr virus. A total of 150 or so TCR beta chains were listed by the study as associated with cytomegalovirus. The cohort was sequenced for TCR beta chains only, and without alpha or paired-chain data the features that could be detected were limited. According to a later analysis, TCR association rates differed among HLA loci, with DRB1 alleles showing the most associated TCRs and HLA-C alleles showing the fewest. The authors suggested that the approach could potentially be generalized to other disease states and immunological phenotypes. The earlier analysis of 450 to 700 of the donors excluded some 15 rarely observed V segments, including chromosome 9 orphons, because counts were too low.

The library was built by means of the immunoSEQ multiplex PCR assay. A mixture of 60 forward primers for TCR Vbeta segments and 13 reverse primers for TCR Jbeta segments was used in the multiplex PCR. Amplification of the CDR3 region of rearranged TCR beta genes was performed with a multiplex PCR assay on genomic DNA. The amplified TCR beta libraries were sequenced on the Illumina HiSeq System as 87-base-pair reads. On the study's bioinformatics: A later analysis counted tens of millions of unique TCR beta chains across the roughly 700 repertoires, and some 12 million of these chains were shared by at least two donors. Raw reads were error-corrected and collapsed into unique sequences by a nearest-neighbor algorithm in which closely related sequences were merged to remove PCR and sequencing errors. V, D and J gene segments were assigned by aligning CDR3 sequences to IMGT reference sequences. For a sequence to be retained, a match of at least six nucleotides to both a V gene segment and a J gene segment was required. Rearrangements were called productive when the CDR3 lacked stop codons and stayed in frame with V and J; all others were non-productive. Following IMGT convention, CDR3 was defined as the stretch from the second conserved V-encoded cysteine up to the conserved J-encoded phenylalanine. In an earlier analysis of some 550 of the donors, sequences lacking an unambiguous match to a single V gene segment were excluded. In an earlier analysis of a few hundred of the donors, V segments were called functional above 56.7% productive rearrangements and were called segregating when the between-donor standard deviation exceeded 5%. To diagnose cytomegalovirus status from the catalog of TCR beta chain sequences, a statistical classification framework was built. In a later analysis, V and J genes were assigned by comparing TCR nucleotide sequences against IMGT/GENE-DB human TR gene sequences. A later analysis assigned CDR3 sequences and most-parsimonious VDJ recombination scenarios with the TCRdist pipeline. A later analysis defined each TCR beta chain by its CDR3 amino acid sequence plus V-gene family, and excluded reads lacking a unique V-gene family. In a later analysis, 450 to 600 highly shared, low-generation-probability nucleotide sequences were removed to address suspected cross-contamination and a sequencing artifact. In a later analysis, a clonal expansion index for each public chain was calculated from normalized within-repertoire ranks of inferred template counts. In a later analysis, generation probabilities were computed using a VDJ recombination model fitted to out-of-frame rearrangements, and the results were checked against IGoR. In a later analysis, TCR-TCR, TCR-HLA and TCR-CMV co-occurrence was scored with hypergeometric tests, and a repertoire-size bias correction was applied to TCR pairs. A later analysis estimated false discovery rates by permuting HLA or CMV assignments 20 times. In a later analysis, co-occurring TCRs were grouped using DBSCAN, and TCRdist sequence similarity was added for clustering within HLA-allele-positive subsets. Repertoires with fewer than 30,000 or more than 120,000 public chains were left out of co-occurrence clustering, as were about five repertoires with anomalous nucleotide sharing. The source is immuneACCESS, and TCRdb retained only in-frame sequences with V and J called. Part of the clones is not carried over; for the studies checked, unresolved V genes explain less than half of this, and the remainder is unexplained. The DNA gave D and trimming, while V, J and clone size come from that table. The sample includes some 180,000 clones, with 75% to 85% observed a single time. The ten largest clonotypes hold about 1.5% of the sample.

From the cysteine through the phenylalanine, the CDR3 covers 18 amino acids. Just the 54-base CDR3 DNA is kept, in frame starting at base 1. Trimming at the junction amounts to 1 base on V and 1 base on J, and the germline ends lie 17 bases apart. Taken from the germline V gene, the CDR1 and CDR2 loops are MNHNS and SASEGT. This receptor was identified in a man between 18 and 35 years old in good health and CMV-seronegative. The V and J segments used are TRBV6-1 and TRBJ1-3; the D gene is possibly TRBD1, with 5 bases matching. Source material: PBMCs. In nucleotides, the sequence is TGTGCCAGCAGTGAAGAACGGGGGGGAGGGGTGTCTGGAAACACCATATATTTT. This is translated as CASSEERGGGVSGNTIYF.